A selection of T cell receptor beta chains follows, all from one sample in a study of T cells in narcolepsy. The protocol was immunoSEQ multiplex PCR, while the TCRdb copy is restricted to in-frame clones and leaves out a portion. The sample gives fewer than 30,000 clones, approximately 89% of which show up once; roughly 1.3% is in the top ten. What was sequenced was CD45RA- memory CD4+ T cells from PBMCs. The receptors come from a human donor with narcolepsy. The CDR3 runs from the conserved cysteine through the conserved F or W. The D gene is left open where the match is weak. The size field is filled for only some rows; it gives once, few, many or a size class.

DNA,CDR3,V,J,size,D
TGTGCCAGCAGCTTAGGTGGGGCTAGCGGAAACTACGAGCAGTACTTC,CASSLGGASGNYEQYF,TRBV7-2,TRBJ2-7,-,TRBD2
TGTGCCTGGAGTGGGGGACAAGCAACTAATGAAAAACTGTTTTTT,CAWSGGQATNEKLFF,TRBV30,TRBJ1-4,-,-
TGTGCCACCAGCAGGGGGGGACAGGGCTCCTACGAGCAGTACTTC,CATSRGGQGSYEQYF,TRBV15,TRBJ2-7,-,TRBD1
TGTGCCAGCAGCCCTAGGGCGCTAGCGGCCCGCAATGAGCAGTTCTTC,CASSPRALAARNEQFF,TRBV11-2,TRBJ2-1,-,TRBD2
TGTGCCAGCAGTGAATTCGGGACTGTTACGCAGTATTTT,CASSEFGTVTQYF,TRBV25-1,TRBJ2-3,-,-
TGTGCCAGCAGTCGCCAGTCCAACACTGAAGCTTTCTTT,CASSRQSNTEAFF,TRBV25-1,TRBJ1-1,-,-
TGTTCACCAGATCTTGACAATGCCCCTAACTATGGCTACACCTTC,CSPDLDNAPNYGYTF,TRBV6-7,TRBJ1-2,-,-
TGTGCCAGCAGTGAATCAGTGAACAATGAGCAGTTCTTC,CASSESVNNEQFF,TRBV6-1,TRBJ2-1,-,-
TGTGCCAGCAGCGTAGGACTTGTATCTGGCGGGGAGCTGTTTTTT,CASSVGLVSGGELFF,TRBV9,TRBJ2-2,-,-
TGTGCCAGTAGTGACAGGGGGTTCCACGAGCAGTACTTC,CASSDRGFHEQYF,TRBV19,TRBJ2-7,-,TRBD1
TGTGCCAGCACCCCCTGGGGCGACTTTAATGAAGCTTTCTTT,CASTPWGDFNEAFF,TRBV28,TRBJ1-1,-,-
TGTGCCACCAGCAGAGATCGACAGGGGAATGAGCAGTTCTTC,CATSRDRQGNEQFF,TRBV15,TRBJ2-1,-,TRBD1
TGTGCCAGCAGCTTGGGCGGGCTTAACTCCTACGAGCAGTACTTC,CASSLGGLNSYEQYF,TRBV5-6,TRBJ2-7,-,-
TGTGCCAGCAGTGGTGGACTAGCGGGATTAAAAATGGACGAGCAGTACTTC,CASSGGLAGLKMDEQYF,TRBV6-1,TRBJ2-7,-,TRBD2
TGTGCCCGGGTAAAAGTGACAGGTTCGAACACCGGGGAGCTGTTTTTT,CARVKVTGSNTGELFF,TRBV30,TRBJ2-2,-,-
TGTGCCATCAAGGGACAGGGTAGTGTAGGCTCCTACGAGCAGTACTTC,CAIKGQGSVGSYEQYF,TRBV10-3,TRBJ2-7,-,TRBD1
TGTGCCTGGAGTGTAGCGGGACAGGGAGCCGAGCAGTACTTC,CAWSVAGQGAEQYF,TRBV30,TRBJ2-7,-,TRBD1
TGCAGCCACTTAGGCGGATCCCCCCCGCAGTATTTT,CSHLGGSPPQYF,TRBV29-1,TRBJ2-3,-,-
TGTGCCAGTAGTACCGGGACAGGGGGCGTCGGCAATCAGCCCCAGCATTTT,CASSTGTGGVGNQPQHF,TRBV19,TRBJ1-5,-,TRBD1
TGTGCCAGCAGCGTACCAGCAGGGAGAAACACCATATATTTT,CASSVPAGRNTIYF,TRBV9,TRBJ1-3,-,-
TGTGCCAGTAGTAGCCGACAGGGAATCCAAGAGACCCAGTACTTC,CASSSRQGIQETQYF,TRBV19,TRBJ2-5,-,TRBD1
TGCAGTGCTAGAGATACTGGGACCCAGTACTTC,CSARDTGTQYF,TRBV20-1,TRBJ2-5,-,-
TGCGCCAGCAGCCCCCTCCTGCGCTCCTACGAGCAGTACTTC,CASSPLLRSYEQYF,TRBV5-1,TRBJ2-7,few,-
TGTGCCAGCAGCTTGGGGGGGGCTAGTTATCAGCCCCAGCATTTT,CASSLGGASYQPQHF,TRBV7-6,TRBJ1-5,-,-
TGTGCCAGCAGCCACCCCGGAGGGACCTACGAGCAGTACTTC,CASSHPGGTYEQYF,TRBV27,TRBJ2-7,-,-
TGTGCCAGCAGCCAACCGGGACAGGAGTACTATGGCTACACCTTC,CASSQPGQEYYGYTF,TRBV14,TRBJ1-2,-,TRBD1
TGTGCCAGCAGCTTAATAGGGAGCTCTGGAAACACCATATATTTT,CASSLIGSSGNTIYF,TRBV7-2,TRBJ1-3,-,-
TGTGCCATCAGTGAGGACGACTCCCCCAGCGCTGAAGCTTTCTTT,CAISEDDSPSAEAFF,TRBV10-3,TRBJ1-1,-,-
TGTGCCAGCAGCCCACCCCCGGGAGGGCCACAGACCTACGAGCAGTACTTC,CASSPPPGGPQTYEQYF,TRBV7-6,TRBJ2-7,-,TRBD2
TGTGCCAGCAGTGAACGCACAGGGGGAAACACCATATATTTT,CASSERTGGNTIYF,TRBV6-1,TRBJ1-3,-,-
TGCGCCAGCAGCCAAGGAGGGACTAGCGGGAGATCTACGCAGTATTTT,CASSQGGTSGRSTQYF,TRBV4-1,TRBJ2-3,once,TRBD2
TGTGCCAGCAGTGTCTCACATGATGAAAAACTGTTTTTT,CASSVSHDEKLFF,TRBV6-1,TRBJ1-4,few,-
TGTGCCAGCAGCCGCCGGACTGGGGTTGAAGATACGCAGTATTTT,CASSRRTGVEDTQYF,TRBV7-3,TRBJ2-3,-,-
TGTGCCAGCAGCCTTACCATGGACACTTACTCTGGAAACACCATATATTTT,CASSLTMDTYSGNTIYF,TRBV9,TRBJ1-3,-,-
TGCGCCAGCCCGTTTGCAACTAATGAAAAACTGTTTTTT,CASPFATNEKLFF,TRBV5-1,TRBJ1-4,-,-
TGTGCCACGATAACAGGGAGAAGGAACACTGAAGCTTTCTTT,CATITGRRNTEAFF,TRBV19,TRBJ1-1,-,-
TGTGCCAGCAGCTTGGACGTAGCTGCGAACACCGGGGAGCTGTTTTTT,CASSLDVAANTGELFF,TRBV5-4,TRBJ2-2,-,-
TGTGCCAGCAGGGCTAGCAACCAAGAGACCCAGTACTTC,CASRASNQETQYF,TRBV6-5,TRBJ2-5,-,-
TGTGCCAGCAGCTCGGTACCTCAATCCAACAGGGCCGGGGAGCTGTTTTTT,CASSSVPQSNRAGELFF,TRBV5-4,TRBJ2-2,-,-
TGCGCCAGCAGCCAAGTCACGGGTTTAGTGTCACCCCTCCACTTT,CASSQVTGLVSPLHF,TRBV4-1,TRBJ1-6,once,-
TGTGCCATCAGTGAGTCCGGAGGCGGGAACACCGGGGAGCTGTTTTTT,CAISESGGGNTGELFF,TRBV10-3,TRBJ2-2,few,-
TGCGCCAGCACCCTGTGGGAGAGCTCTGGAAACACCATATATTTT,CASTLWESSGNTIYF,TRBV10-2,TRBJ1-3,-,-
TGTGCCAGCAGCGACAGGGGAGACACCGGGGAGCTGTTTTTT,CASSDRGDTGELFF,TRBV19,TRBJ2-2,-,TRBD1
TGTGCCAGTAGGATCAGTCGGGACAGGGGGCCGTATGGCTACACCTTC,CASRISRDRGPYGYTF,TRBV19,TRBJ1-2,-,TRBD1
TGTGCCAGCAGAGACGCACTAGCGGTTCAAGAGACCCAGTACTTC,CASRDALAVQETQYF,TRBV2,TRBJ2-5,-,TRBD2
TGTGCCAGCAATCTAGCGGGAGCCAACAATGAGCAGTTCTTC,CASNLAGANNEQFF,TRBV27,TRBJ2-1,-,TRBD2
TGTGCCAGCAGGGTTCAGGGAGGGCCGCTTGAGCAGTACTTC,CASRVQGGPLEQYF,TRBV2,TRBJ2-7,-,TRBD2
TGTGCCTGGAATCCCGGGGACAGGGCTCTAACTGAGCAGTTCTTC,CAWNPGDRALTEQFF,TRBV30,TRBJ2-1,once,TRBD1
TGTGCCAGCAGTGGACAGGGAAGGGCTGAAGCTTTCTTT,CASSGQGRAEAFF,TRBV28,TRBJ1-1,once,TRBD1
TGTGCCAGTAGTGGGACAGGTCGTGGAAACACCATATATTTT,CASSGTGRGNTIYF,TRBV19,TRBJ1-3,few,TRBD1
TGTGCCAGTAGTATAGGGCCCCACGGGGGAAGCGAGCAGTACTTC,CASSIGPHGGSEQYF,TRBV19,TRBJ2-7,-,-
TGTGCCAGCAGCTCCAGGGGACAGGGCCATGAGCAGTTCTTC,CASSSRGQGHEQFF,TRBV11-3,TRBJ2-1,few,TRBD1
TGTGCCAGCAGAGGGCAGGGAGGAGGTGAAGCTTTCTTT,CASRGQGGGEAFF,TRBV27,TRBJ1-1,-,-
TGTGCCAGCAGTTACTCGCGAGGGGGTGAGCAGTTCTTC,CASSYSRGGEQFF,TRBV6-5,TRBJ2-1,-,-
TGTGCCAGCAGCCGGGACAGAACAGACACCGGGGAGCTGTTTTTT,CASSRDRTDTGELFF,TRBV11-2,TRBJ2-2,-,TRBD1